This T cell receptor (beta chain) stems from a study of cytomegalovirus exposure and HLA in healthy donors. This CDR3 is built from 18 residues. Germline V gene sequence: CDR1 SGHNT, CDR2 YYREEE (reference sequence). V lost 0 bases and J 0 bases, leaving 16 bases between the germline ends. The PCR used 60 Vbeta and 13 Jbeta primers. Produced via immunoSEQ multiplex PCR; TCRdb's table is partial and in-frame only. Of 150,000 to 200,000 clones listed, approximately 80% were seen once; the top ten hold roughly 6.3%. This chain links TRBV5-4 with TRBJ2-1; TRBD2 might be the D (6 bases). The sequencing sample was made of PBMCs. This TCR came from a male donor in good health and CMV-seropositive. The CDR3 loop reads CASSLESAGFRSYNEQFF. The CDR3 region has the DNA TGTGCCAGCAGCTTGGAGTCGGCGGGGTTTCGCTCCTACAATGAGCAGTTCTTC. Using reference TRBV5-4 and TRBJ2-1 for the parts outside the CDR3, the full variable domain is ETGVTQSPTHLIKTRGQQVTLRCSSQSGHNTVSWYQQALGQGPQFIFQYYREEENGRGNFPPRFSGLQFPNYSSELNVNALELDDSALYLCASSLESAGFRSYNEQFFGPGTRLTVL.